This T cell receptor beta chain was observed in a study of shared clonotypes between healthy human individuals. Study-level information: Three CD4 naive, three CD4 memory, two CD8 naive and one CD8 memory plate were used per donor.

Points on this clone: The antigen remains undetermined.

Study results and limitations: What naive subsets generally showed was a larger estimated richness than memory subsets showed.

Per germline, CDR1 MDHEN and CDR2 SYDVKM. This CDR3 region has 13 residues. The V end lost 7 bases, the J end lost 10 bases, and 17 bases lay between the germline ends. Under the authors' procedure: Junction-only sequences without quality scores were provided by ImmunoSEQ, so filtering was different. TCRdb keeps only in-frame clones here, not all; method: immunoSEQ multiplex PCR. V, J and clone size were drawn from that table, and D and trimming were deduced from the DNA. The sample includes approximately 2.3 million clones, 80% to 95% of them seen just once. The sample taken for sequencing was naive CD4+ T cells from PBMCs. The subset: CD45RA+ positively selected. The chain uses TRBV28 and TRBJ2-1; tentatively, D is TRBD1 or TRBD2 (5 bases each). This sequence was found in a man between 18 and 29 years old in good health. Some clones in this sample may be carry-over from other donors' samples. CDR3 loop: CASIRDGPKEQFF. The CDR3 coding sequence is TGTGCCAGCATTAGGGACGGGCCAAAAGAGCAGTTCTTC.